Only a few counts were recorded for the clone carrying this TCR beta chain. Its antigen remains unidentified. The sample is drawn from a study of shared clonotypes between healthy human individuals. The assay was immunoSEQ multiplex PCR, and TCRdb's table has in-frame clones only and misses some. This table has more than 850,000 clones, more than 75% appearing once. This CDR3 comprises 15 residues. The trim removed 3 bases at V and 3 bases at J, leaving 6 bases unmatched. Germline V CDR1 and CDR2: SGHTA, FQGNSA. Points from the study as a whole: Generation probabilities of non-shared clonotypes were lower (relative to those shared by all four donors). Shared across several donors were 5% to 6% of the naive CD4 clonotypes.

This TCR was recovered from a man aged 18-30 years in good health. Some clones in this sample may be carry-over from other donors' samples. The rearrangement uses TRBV7-2 and TRBJ2-7, with 9 nucleotides matching TRBD2. The specimen was memory CD4+ T cells from PBMCs. Stated subset: CD45RA-negative fraction. CDR3 bases: TGTGCCAGCAGCTTTCGGCTAGCGGGGAGCTACGAGCAGTACTTC. This encodes CASSFRLAGSYEQYF. Full variable domain (rest looked up from reference TRBV7-2 and TRBJ2-7): GAGVSQSPSNKVTEKGKDVELRCDPISGHTALYWYRQSLGQGLEFLIYFQGNSAPDKSGLPSDRFSAERTGGSVSTLTIQRTQQEDSAVYLCASSFRLAGSYEQYFGPGTRLTVT.